This TCR beta chain was recovered during a study of OX40 agonist ivuxolimab in advanced cancers. The wider study: Patients enrolled in dose escalation were diagnosed with hepatocellular carcinoma, melanoma, renal cell or head and neck cancer.

CDR1 is LNHDA, CDR2 SQIVND, per germline (reference sequence). The CDR3 runs to 16 residues. V lost 6 bases to trimming and J lost 6 bases; unmatched junction nucleotides: 15. The timepoints at which blood was sampled were baseline, cycle 4 day 1, and cycle 7 day 1. Sequenced by immunoSEQ multiplex PCR; TCRdb stores in-frame clones only, minus some. The sample yields about 48,000 clones, 65% to 85% seen once. The chain recombines TRBV19 with TRBJ2-3, with 7 bases fitting TRBD1. The input for sequencing was CD4+ or CD8+ T cells sorted from blood, taken in a trial of the OX40 agonist ivuxolimab. This TCR came from an adult with an advanced solid tumor such as melanoma, head and neck, liver or kidney cancer. CDR3 in DNA: TGTGCCAGTAGCCGACAGGGCTATCCCACTTCGGATACGCAGTATTTT. It specifies CASSRQGYPTSDTQYF.